This T cell receptor beta chain was found in a study of blood T cell repertoires in COVID-19. Study context: The United States, Italy and Spain provided the acute and convalescent COVID-19 samples.

Per germline, CDR1 KGHSH and CDR2 LQKENI. The length of the CDR3 is 17 residues. V dropped 2 bases and J dropped 1 base, with 15 bases sitting between them. Produced via immunoSEQ multiplex PCR; TCRdb's table is partial and in-frame only. Seen here are 52,000 or so clones, roughly 84% observed once, and the top ten hold over 15%. This chain links TRBV18 with TRBJ1-3; D uncertain. The clonotype comes from a man aged 70 or older with active COVID-19. The specimen sequenced was peripheral blood. The CDR3 coding sequence is TGTGCCAGCTCACCAGGCCCGTCGGGATCGTCTGGAAACACCATATATTTT. Its translation: CASSPGPSGSSGNTIYF.